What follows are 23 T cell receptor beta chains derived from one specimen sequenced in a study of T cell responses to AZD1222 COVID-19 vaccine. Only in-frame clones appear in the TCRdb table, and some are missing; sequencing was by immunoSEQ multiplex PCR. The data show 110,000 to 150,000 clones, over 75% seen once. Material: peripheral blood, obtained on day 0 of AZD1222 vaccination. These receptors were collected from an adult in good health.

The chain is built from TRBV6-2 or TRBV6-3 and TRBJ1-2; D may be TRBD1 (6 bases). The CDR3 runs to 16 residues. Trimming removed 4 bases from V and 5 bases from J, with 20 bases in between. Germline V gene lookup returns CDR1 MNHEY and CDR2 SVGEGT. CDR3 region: CASSLQTGSSPYGYTF. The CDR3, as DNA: TGTGCCAGCAGTTTACAGACAGGTTCCTCTCCGTATGGCTACACCTTC.

CDR3 sequence (DNA): TGTGCCAGCAGACAAGGGGGGGGTAATTCACCCCTCCACTTT. Translated: CASRQGGGNSPLHF. V gene TRBV2 combines with J gene TRBJ1-6, with D possibly being TRBD1 (6 bases). CDR1 and CDR2 from the germline V gene are SNHLY and FYNNEI. The CDR3 loop spans 14 amino acids. The V end lost 6 bases, the J end lost 6 bases, and 12 bases lay between the germline ends.

CDR3 in DNA: TGTGCCAGTAGTATGGGACTAGCGGGACTCACAGATACGCAGTATTTT. This translates into CASSMGLAGLTDTQYF. This rearrangement joins TRBV19 to TRBJ2-3; 13 bases map to TRBD2. Germline assignment: CDR1 LNHDA and CDR2 SQIVND (reference sequence). The length of the CDR3 is 16 residues. The V gene end was trimmed by 3 bases and the J gene end by 2 bases; junction bases not matched to a gene: 2.

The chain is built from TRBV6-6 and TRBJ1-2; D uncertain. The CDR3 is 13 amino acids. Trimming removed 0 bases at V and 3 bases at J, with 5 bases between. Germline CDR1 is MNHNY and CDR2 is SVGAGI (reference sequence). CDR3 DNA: TGTGCCAGCAGTTACTCGAGGGACTATGGCTACACCTTC. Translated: CASSYSRDYGYTF.

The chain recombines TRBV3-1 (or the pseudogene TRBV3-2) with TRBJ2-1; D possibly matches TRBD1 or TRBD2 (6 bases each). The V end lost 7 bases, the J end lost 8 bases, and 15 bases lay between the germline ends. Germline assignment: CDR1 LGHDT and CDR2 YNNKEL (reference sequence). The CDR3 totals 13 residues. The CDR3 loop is CASTLVGGYEQFF. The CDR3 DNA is TGTGCCAGCACCTTGGTGGGGGGCTATGAGCAGTTCTTC.

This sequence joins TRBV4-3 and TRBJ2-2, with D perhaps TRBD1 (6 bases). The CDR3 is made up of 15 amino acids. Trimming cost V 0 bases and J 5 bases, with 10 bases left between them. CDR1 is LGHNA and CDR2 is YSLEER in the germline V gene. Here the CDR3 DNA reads TGCGCCAGCAGCCAAGAACTCAGGGGAACCGGGGAGCTGTTTTTT. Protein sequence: CASSQELRGTGELFF.

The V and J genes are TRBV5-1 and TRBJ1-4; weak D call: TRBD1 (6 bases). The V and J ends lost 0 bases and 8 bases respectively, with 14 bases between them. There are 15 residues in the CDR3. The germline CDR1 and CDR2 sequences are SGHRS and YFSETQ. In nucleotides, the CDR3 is TGCGCCAGCAGCTTGGAAGGGGGTGCGTTCGAAAAACTGTTTTTT. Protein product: CASSLEGGAFEKLFF.

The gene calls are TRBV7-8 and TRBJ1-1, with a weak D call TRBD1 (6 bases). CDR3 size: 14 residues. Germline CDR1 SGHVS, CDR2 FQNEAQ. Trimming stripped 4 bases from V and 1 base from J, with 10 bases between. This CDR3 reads CASSYGGTNTEAFF. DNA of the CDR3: TGTGCCAGCAGCTATGGGGGCACGAACACTGAAGCTTTCTTT.

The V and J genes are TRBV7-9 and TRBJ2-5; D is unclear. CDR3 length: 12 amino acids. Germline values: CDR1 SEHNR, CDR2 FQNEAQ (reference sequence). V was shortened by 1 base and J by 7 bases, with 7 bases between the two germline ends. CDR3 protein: CASSLGRGTQYF. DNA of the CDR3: TGTGCCAGCAGCTTAGGGAGAGGGACCCAGTACTTC.

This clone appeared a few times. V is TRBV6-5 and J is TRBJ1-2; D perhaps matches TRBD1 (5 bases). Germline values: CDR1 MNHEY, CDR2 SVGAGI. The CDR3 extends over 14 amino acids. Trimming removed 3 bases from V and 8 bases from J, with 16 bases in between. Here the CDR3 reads CASSYLSQGLGYTF. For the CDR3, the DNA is TGTGCCAGCAGTTATCTTTCGCAGGGTTTGGGCTACACCTTC.

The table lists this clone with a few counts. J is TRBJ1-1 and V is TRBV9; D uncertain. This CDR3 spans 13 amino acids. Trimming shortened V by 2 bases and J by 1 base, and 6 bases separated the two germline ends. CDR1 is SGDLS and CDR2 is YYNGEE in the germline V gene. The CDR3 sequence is CASSVVTNTEAFF. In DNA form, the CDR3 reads TGTGCCAGCAGCGTGGTGACGAACACTGAAGCTTTCTTT.

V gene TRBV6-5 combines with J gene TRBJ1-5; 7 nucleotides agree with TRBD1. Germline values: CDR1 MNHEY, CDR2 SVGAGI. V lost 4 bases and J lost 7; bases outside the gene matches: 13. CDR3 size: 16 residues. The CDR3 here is CASSSLRQGGKQPQHF. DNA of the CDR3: TGTGCCAGCAGTTCCCTTCGACAGGGAGGTAAACAGCCCCAGCATTTT.

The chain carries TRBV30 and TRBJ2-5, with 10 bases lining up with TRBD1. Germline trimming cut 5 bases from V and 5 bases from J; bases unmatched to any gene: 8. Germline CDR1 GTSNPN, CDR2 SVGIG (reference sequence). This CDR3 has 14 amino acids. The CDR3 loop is CAWSRDRGSETQYF. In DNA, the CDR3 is TGTGCCTGGTCCCGGGACAGGGGTAGCGAGACCCAGTACTTC.

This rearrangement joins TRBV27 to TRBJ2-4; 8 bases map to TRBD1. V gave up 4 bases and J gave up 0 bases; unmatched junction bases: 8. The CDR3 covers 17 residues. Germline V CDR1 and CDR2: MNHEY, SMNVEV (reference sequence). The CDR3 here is CASSSPTGDLAKNIQYF. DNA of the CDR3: TGTGCCAGCAGTTCCCCGACAGGGGACTTAGCCAAAAACATTCAGTACTTC.

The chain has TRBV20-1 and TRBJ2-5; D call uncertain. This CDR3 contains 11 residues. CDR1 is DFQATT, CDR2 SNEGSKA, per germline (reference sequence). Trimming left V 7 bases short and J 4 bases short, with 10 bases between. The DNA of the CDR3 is TGCAGTGGACTTTCGGGAGAGACCCAGTACTTC. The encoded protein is CSGLSGETQYF.

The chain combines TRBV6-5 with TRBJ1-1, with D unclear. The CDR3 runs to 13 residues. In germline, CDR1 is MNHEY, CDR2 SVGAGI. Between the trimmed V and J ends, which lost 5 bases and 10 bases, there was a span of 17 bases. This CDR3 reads CASSPPFRSTAFF. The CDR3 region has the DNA TGTGCCAGCAGTCCTCCATTTAGGTCTACAGCTTTCTTT.

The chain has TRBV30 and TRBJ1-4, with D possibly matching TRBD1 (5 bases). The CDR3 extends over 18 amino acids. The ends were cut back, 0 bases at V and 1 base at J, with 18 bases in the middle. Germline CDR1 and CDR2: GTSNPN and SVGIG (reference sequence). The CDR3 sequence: CAWSVTSGIYRTNEKLFF. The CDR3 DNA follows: TGTGCCTGGAGTGTAACGTCAGGGATTTATCGAACTAATGAAAAACTGTTTTTT.

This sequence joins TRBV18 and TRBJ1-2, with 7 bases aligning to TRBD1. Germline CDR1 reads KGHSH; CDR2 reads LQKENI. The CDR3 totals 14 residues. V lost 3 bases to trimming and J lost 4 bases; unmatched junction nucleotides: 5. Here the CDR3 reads CASSPGTESYGYTF. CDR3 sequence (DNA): TGTGCCAGCTCACCTGGGACAGAATCCTATGGCTACACCTTC.

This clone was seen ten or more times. DNA of the CDR3: TGTGCCAGCAGTTCTGGACTAGCGGCTAAATACGAGCAGTACTTC. This gives the protein CASSSGLAAKYEQYF. V is TRBV2 and J is TRBJ2-7; 10 bases match TRBD2. V shed 5 bases and J 4 bases; nucleotides not matched to a gene: 8. Germline V CDR1 and CDR2: SNHLY, FYNNEI. This CDR3 has 15 amino acids.

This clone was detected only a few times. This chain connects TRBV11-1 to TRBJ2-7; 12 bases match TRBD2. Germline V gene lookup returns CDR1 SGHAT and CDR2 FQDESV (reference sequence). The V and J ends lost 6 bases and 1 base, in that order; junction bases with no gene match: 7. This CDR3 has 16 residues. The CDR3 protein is CASRLTSGGASYEQYF. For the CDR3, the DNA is TGTGCCAGCAGACTGACTAGCGGGGGCGCGTCCTACGAGCAGTACTTC.

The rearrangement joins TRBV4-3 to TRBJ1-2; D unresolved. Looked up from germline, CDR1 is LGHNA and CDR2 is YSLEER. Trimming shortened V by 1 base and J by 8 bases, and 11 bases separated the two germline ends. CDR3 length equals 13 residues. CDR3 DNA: TGCGCCAGCAGCCAAGGGTTTCCATTAGGCTACACCTTC. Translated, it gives CASSQGFPLGYTF.

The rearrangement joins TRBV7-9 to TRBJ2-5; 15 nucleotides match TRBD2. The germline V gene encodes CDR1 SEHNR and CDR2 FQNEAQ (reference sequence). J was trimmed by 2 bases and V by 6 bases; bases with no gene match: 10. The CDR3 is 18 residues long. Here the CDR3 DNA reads TGTGCCAGCAGTCCGGGACTAGCGGGAGGCAAAATTCAAGAGACCCAGTACTTC. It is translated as CASSPGLAGGKIQETQYF.

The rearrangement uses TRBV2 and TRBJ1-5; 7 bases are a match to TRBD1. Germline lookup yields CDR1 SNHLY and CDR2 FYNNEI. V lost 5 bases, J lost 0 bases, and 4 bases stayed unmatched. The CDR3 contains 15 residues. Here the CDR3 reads CASSTQGRSNQPQHF. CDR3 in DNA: TGTGCCAGCAGTACACAGGGGCGTAGCAATCAGCCCCAGCATTTT.